This TCR beta chain is from a study of CXCR3-negative and CXCR3-positive naive CD8 T cells. Study conclusions and caveats: Researchers reported similar TRBV-TRBJ usage in naive CXCR3-negative and CXCR3-positive cells, though memory differed. Most assays used freshly isolated PBMCs, as cryopreservation partially reduced CXCR3. CXCR3-expressing naive cells carried TRB CDR3s more hydrophobic than those of CXCR3-negative naive cells.

Naive cells were sorted as CD45RO-, CCR7+, CD27+ and CD95-. A remark on this clonotype: The antigen is undetermined.

The CDR3 is 14 residues long. CDR1 and CDR2 from the germline V gene are SQVTM and ANQGSEA. All TRB cDNA libraries came from 5' RACE performed with UMI labels. For each CDR3 protein, TCRdb gives one entry from its re-call of the 5' RACE reads, without DNA. This sample carries approximately 100,000 distinct CDR3 sequences, with over 0.35% going to the ten biggest clones. The clonotype originates from a human donor in good health. Some clones in this sample may be carry-over from other donors' samples. Sequencing was carried out using naive CXCR3+ CD8+ T cells from blood. Indicated subset: CD45RO-CCR7+CD27+CD95- naive CD8+ T cells expressing CXCR3 (TNR3+). This chain links TRBV29-1 with TRBJ1-2; the TCRdb call, TRBD1, lacks DNA for checking. CDR3 sequence reads: CSVVGRQGGYGYTF.